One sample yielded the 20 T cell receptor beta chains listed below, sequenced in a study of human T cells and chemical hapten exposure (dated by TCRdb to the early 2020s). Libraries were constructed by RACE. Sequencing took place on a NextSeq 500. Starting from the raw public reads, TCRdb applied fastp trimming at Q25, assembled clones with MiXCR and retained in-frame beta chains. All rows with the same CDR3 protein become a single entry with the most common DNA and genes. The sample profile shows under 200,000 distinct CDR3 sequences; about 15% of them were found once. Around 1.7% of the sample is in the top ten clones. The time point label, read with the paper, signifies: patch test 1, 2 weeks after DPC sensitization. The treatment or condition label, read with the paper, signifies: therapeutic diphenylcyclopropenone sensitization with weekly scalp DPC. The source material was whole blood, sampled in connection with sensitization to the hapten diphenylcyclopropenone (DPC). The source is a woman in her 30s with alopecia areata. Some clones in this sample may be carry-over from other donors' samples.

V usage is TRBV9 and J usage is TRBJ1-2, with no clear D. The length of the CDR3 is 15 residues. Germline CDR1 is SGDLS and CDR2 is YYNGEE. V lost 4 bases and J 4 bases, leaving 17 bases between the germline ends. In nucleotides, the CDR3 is TGTGCCAGCAGCCCCTACACCGGAATAATCTATGGCTACACCTTC. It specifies CASSPYTGIIYGYTF. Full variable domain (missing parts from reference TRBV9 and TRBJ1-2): DSGVTQTPKHLITATGQRVTLRCSPRSGDLSVYWYQQSLDQGLQFLIQYYNGEERAKGNILERFSAQQFPDLHSELNLSSLELGDSALYFCASSPYTGIIYGYTFGSGTRLTVV.

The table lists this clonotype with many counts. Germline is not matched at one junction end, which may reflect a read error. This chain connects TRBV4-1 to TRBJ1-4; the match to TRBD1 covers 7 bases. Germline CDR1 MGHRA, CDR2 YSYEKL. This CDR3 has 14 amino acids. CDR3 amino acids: CASSQGLTNEKLFF. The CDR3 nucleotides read TGTGCCAGCTCACAGGGGTTGACTAATGAAAAACTGTTTTTT.

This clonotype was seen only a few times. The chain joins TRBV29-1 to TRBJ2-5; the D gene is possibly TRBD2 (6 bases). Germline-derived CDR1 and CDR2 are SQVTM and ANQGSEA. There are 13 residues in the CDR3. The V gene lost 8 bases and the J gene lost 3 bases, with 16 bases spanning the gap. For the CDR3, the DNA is TGCAGCTCCCTTTCCTGGGGGGAAGAGACCCAGTACTTC. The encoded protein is CSSLSWGEETQYF.

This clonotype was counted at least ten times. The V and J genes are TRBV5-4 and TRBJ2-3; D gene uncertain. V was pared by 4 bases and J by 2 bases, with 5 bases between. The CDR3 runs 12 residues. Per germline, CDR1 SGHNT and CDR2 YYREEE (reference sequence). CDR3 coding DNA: TGTGCCAGCAGCAGGTCCACAGATACGCAGTATTTT. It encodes CASSRSTDTQYF.

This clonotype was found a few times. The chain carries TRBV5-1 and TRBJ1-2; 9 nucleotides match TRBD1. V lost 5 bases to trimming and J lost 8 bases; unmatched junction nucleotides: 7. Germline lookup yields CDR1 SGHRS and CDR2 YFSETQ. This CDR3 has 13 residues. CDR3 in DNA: TGCGCCAGCAGTCCTGGACAGGGGACGGGCTACACCTTC. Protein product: CASSPGQGTGYTF.

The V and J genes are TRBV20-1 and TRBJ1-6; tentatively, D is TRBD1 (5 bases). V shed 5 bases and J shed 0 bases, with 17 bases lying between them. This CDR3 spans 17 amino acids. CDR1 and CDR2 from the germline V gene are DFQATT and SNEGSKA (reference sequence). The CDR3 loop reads CSASDTHGSSYNSPLHF. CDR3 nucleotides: TGCAGTGCTTCGGACACGCATGGGAGCTCCTATAATTCACCCCTCCACTTT.

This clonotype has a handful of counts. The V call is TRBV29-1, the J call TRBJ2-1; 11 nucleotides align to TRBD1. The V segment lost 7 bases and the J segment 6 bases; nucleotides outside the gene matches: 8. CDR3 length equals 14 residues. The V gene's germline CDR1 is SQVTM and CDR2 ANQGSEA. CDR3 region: CSAVRTGGFNEQFF. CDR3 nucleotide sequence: TGCAGCGCTGTAAGGACAGGGGGCTTCAATGAGCAGTTCTTC.

The CDR3 coding sequence is TGTGCCAGCAGCCCCGGGACCGCCATGAACACTGAAGCTTTCTTT. Translating gives CASSPGTAMNTEAFF. This chain links TRBV6-6 with TRBJ1-1, with D maybe TRBD1 (5 bases). The CDR3 runs 15 residues. Trimming pared 6 bases from V and 0 bases from J, leaving 14 bases between. The germline V gene encodes CDR1 MNHNY and CDR2 SVGAGI (reference sequence).

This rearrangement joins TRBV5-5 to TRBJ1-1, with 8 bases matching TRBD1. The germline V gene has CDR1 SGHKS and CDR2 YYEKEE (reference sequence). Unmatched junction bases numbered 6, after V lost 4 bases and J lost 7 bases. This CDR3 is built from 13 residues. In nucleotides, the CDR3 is TGTGCCAGCAGCAGCAGGGGGCCGAGTGAAGCTTTCTTT. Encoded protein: CASSSRGPSEAFF.

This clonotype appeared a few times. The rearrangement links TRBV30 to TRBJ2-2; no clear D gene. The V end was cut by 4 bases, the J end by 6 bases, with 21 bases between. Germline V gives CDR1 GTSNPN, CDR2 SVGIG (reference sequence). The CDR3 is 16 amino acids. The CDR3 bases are TGTGCCTGGACTGCTACCCCGCCGGCTTGGGCCGGGGAGCTGTTTTTT. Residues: CAWTATPPAWAGELFF.

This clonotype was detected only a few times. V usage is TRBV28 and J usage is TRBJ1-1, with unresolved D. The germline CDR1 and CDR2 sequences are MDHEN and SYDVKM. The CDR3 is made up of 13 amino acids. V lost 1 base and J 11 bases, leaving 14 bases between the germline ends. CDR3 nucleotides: TGTGCCAGCAGTTTATCCCAGGCCTATGCGGCTTTCTTT. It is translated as CASSLSQAYAAFF. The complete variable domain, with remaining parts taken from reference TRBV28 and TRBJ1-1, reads DVKVTQSSRYLVKRTGEKVFLECVQDMDHENMFWYRQDPGLGLRLIYFSYDVKMKEKGDIPEGYSVSREKKERFSLILESASTNQTSMYLCASSLSQAYAAFFGQGTRLTVV.

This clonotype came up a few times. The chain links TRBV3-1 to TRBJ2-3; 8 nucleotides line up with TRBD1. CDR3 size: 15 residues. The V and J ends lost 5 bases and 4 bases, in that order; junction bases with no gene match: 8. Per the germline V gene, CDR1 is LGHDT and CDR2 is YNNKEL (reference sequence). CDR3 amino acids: CASSSGTGAADTQYF. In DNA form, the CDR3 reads TGTGCCAGCAGCTCCGGGACAGGCGCCGCAGATACGCAGTATTTT.

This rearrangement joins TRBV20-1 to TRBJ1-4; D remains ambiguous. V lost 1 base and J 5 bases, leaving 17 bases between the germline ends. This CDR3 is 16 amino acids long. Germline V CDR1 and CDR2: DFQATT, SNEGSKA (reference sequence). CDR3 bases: TGCAGTGCTAGAGTCGTAGGTACCTTACTCAATGAAAAACTGTTTTTT. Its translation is CSARVVGTLLNEKLFF.

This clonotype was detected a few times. The CDR3 nucleotides are TGTGCCAGCAGCTTATGGGGCAGGTCAGAGACCCAGTACTTC. Protein: CASSLWGRSETQYF. The V gene is TRBV7-2, the J gene TRBJ2-5; D might be TRBD1 (5 bases). The CDR3 sequence is 14 residues long. Per germline, CDR1 SGHTA and CDR2 FQGNSA. The V gene lost 2 bases and the J gene lost 4 bases, with 11 bases spanning the gap. The complete variable domain, with remaining parts taken from reference TRBV7-2 and TRBJ2-5, reads GAGVSQSPSNKVTEKGKDVELRCDPISGHTALYWYRQSLGQGLEFLIYFQGNSAPDKSGLPSDRFSAERTGGSVSTLTIQRTQQEDSAVYLCASSLWGRSETQYFGPGTRLLVL.

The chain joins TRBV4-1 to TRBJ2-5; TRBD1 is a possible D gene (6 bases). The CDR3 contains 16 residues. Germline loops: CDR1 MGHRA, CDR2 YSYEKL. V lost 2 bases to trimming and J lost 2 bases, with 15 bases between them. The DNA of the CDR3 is TGCGCCAGCAGCCAACAGGGGAATTGGGGACAAGAGACCCAGTACTTC. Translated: CASSQQGNWGQETQYF.

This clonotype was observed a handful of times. CDR3 residues: CAISPGSTEAFF. The CDR3 nucleotides are TGTGCCATCAGTCCCGGGAGCACTGAAGCTTTCTTT. This rearrangement joins TRBV10-3 to TRBJ1-1; no clear D gene. The CDR3 has 12 amino acids. V was shortened by 5 bases and J by 4 bases, with 8 bases between the two germline ends. From germline, CDR1 is ENHRY and CDR2 SYGVKD.

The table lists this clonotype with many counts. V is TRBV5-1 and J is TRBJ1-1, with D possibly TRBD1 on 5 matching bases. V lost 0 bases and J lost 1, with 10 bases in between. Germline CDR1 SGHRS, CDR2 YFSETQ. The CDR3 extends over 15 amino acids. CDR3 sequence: CASSLASGQNTEAFF. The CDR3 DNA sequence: TGCGCCAGCAGCTTGGCCTCAGGACAGAACACTGAAGCTTTCTTT. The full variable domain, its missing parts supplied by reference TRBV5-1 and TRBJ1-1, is KAGVTQTPRYLIKTRGQQVTLSCSPISGHRSVSWYQQTPGQGLQFLFEYFSETQRNKGNFPGRFSGRQFSNSRSEMNVSTLELGDSALYLCASSLASGQNTEAFFGQGTRLTVV.

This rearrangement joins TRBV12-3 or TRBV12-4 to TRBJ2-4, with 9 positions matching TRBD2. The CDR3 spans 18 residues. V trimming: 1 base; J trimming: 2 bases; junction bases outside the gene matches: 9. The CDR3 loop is CASSLGQRGVVSKNIQYF. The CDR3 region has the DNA TGTGCCAGCAGTTTAGGCCAGCGGGGGGTTGTGTCCAAAAACATTCAGTACTTC.

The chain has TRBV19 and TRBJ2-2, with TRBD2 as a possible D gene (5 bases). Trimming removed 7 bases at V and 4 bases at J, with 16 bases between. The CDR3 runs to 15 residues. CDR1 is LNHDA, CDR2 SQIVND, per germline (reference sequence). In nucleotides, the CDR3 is TGTGCCAGTAACGGACTCAGCTCCGTCACCGGGGAGCTGTTTTTT. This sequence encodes CASNGLSSVTGELFF.

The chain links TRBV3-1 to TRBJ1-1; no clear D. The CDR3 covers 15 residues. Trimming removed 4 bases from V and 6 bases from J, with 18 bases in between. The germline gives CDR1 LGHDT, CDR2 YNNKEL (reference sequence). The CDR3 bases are TGTGCCAGCAGCCTACGAGGAGGGAGAATCTCTGAAGCTTTCTTT. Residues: CASSLRGGRISEAFF.